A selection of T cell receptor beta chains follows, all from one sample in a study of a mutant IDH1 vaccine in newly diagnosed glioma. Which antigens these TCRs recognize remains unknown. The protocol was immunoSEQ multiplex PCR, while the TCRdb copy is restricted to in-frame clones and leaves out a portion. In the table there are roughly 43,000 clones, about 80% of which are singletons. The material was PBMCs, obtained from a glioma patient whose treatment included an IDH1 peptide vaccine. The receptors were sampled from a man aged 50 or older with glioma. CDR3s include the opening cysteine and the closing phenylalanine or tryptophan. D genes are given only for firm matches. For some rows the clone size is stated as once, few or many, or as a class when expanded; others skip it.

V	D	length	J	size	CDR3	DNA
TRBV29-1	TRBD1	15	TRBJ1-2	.	CSVVPSTGANYGYTF	TGCAGCGTGGTACCCTCCACAGGGGCGAACTATGGCTACACCTTC
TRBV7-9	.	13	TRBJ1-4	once	CASSFTGNEKLFF	TGTGCCAGCAGCTTCACGGGTAATGAAAAACTGTTTTTT
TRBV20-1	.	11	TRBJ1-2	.	CSATENYGYTF	TGCAGTGCTACCGAGAACTATGGCTACACCTTC
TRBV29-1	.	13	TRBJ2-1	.	CSSNTGKNNEQFF	TGCAGCTCTAACACAGGGAAGAACAATGAGCAGTTCTTC
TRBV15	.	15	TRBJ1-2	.	CATSRGEGGIYGYTF	TGTGCCACCAGCAGAGGGGAAGGAGGGATCTATGGCTACACCTTC
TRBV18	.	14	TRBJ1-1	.	CASSPPSVGTEAFF	TGTGCCAGCTCACCACCCTCGGTTGGCACTGAAGCTTTCTTT
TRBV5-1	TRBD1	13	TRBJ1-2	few	CASSLTGVNGYTF	TGCGCCAGCAGCTTGACAGGGGTAAATGGCTACACCTTC
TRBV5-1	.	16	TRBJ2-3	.	CASSGGTQALTDTQYF	TGCGCCAGCAGCGGCGGGACGCAGGCTCTCACAGATACGCAGTATTTT
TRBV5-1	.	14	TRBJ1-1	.	CASSLLPVNTEAFF	TGCGCCAGCAGCTTGTTGCCGGTAAACACTGAAGCTTTCTTT
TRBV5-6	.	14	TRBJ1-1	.	CASTSVWGKAEAFF	TGTGCCAGCACCTCCGTGTGGGGGAAGGCTGAAGCTTTCTTT
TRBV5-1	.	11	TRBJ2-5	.	CASSYQETQYF	TGCGCCAGCAGCTACCAAGAGACCCAGTACTTC
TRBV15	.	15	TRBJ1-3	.	CATSRDQSIGNTIYF	TGTGCCACCAGCAGAGATCAGAGCATTGGAAACACCATATATTTT
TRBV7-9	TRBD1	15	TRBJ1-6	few	CASSSLTGPRSPLHF	TGTGCCAGCAGCTCACTGACAGGGCCTCGGTCACCCCTCCACTTT
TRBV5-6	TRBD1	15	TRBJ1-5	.	CASSLGQGVGQPQHF	TGTGCCAGCAGCTTGGGGCAGGGGGTGGGTCAGCCCCAGCATTTT
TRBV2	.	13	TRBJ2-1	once	CASSAGTSNEQFF	TGTGCCAGCAGTGCCGGGACTTCAAATGAGCAGTTCTTC
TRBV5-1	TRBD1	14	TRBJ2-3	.	CASSLAQGRDTQYF	TGCGCCAGCAGCTTGGCACAGGGGAGAGATACGCAGTATTTT
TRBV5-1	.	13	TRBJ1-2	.	CASSLYLEYGYTF	TGCGCCAGCAGCTTGTATCTGGAATATGGCTACACCTTC
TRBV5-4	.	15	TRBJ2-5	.	CASSLDTGSKETQYF	TGTGCCAGCAGCTTGGATACAGGTTCGAAAGAGACCCAGTACTTC
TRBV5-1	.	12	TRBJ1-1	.	CASKQGNTEAFF	TGCGCCAGTAAACAGGGGAACACTGAAGCTTTCTTT
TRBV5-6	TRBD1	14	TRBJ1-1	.	CASSRGPRDTEAFF	TGTGCCAGCAGCAGGGGGCCCCGAGACACTGAAGCTTTCTTT
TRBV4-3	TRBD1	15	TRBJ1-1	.	CASSQEKGGRTEAFF	TGCGCCAGCAGCCAAGAGAAAGGGGGCAGGACTGAAGCTTTCTTT
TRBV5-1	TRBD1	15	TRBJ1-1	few	CASSPWTGGNTEAFF	TGCGCCAGCAGCCCGTGGACAGGGGGGAACACTGAAGCTTTCTTT
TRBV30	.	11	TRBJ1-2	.	CAWNPNYGYTF	TGTGCCTGGAACCCTAACTATGGCTACACCTTC
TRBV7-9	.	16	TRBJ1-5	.	CASSLSGDNSNQPQHF	TGTGCCAGCAGCTTATCAGGGGACAATAGCAATCAGCCCCAGCATTTT